Listed here is a single T cell receptor (beta chain). The germline V gene encodes CDR1 LGHNA and CDR2 YNFKEQ. Deletions cut 8 bases from V and 6 bases from J, with 16 bases between. The CDR3 has 13 amino acids. The sample comes from a study of T cell changes during pregnancy in multiple sclerosis. The repertoire was sequenced with immunoSEQ multiplex PCR; TCRdb's copy has only in-frame clones and lacks some. The sample holds more than 25,000 clones, roughly nine tenths seen once. The sequences come from CD8+ T cells from peripheral blood mononuclear cells, collected in the second trimester of pregnancy. The V call is TRBV4-2, the J call TRBJ1-2, with a tentative D call TRBD1 (6 bases). The TCR originated in a female donor in good health, enrolled as a control in a pregnancy study. DNA for the CDR3: TGTGCCAGCGGCCCTAGGGGGAGTGATGGCTACACCTTC. This encodes CASGPRGSDGYTF.